This T cell receptor beta chain emerged from a study of cytomegalovirus exposure and HLA in healthy donors. Background on the study: Findings of an earlier analysis included around 120 million unique TCR beta sequences from some 200 million T cells.

PCR used 60 Vbeta primers and 13 Jbeta primers. Assay: immunoSEQ multiplex PCR; the TCRdb copy retains only in-frame clones and omits some. The sample consists of 100,000 to 150,000 clones, around four fifths of them appearing once. With V trimmed by 4 bases and J by 2 bases, 5 bases remained unmatched. Looked up from germline, CDR1 is SGHAT and CDR2 is FQDESV (reference sequence). This CDR3 comprises 16 residues. Sequences were obtained from PBMCs. The sequence came from a man aged 18 to 29 in good health and CMV-seropositive. This chain uses TRBV11-1 with TRBJ2-3, with 11 bases aligning to TRBD2. CDR3 region: CASSYRSGGATDTQYF. The CDR3 DNA reads TGTGCCAGCAGCTACCGTAGCGGGGGGGCCACAGATACGCAGTATTTT.